This is a list of T cell receptor beta chains from one sample in a study of blood T cell repertoires in COVID-19. The repertoire was sequenced with immunoSEQ multiplex PCR; TCRdb's copy has only in-frame clones and lacks some. Among hundreds of thousands of clones listed, 86% were seen once. The material sequenced was peripheral blood. These receptors all come from a young woman with active or convalescent COVID-19. CDR3s leave out the opening cysteine and the closing phenylalanine or tryptophan. Fields, in order: V gene, J gene, CDR3 protein.

V: TRBV5-1
J: TRBJ1-2
CDR3: ASSLDGTADGYT

V: TRBV25-1
J: TRBJ1-2
CDR3: ASDLGGEDYGYT

V: TRBV10-3
J: TRBJ1-2
CDR3: AISEYLEKNYGYT

V: TRBV27
J: TRBJ1-4
CDR3: ASSLTGTGSEKLF

V: TRBV2
J: TRBJ1-2
CDR3: ASSERLSQVNGYT

V: TRBV6-5
J: TRBJ1-4
CDR3: ASKNDQGDEKLF

V: TRBV4-1
J: TRBJ1-5
CDR3: ASSQDARAINQPQH

V: TRBV4-1
J: TRBJ1-2
CDR3: ASSQEDRGRNGYT

V: TRBV5-1
J: TRBJ1-5
CDR3: ASMSTPL

V: TRBV5-4
J: TRBJ2-7
CDR3: ASSMTGREAEQY

V: TRBV6-4
J: TRBJ1-1
CDR3: ASSERGSVGTEAF

V: TRBV5-5
J: TRBJ1-2
CDR3: ASSPAGQLYGYT

V: TRBV6-6
J: TRBJ2-7
CDR3: ASSFTTPYPSYEQY